The rows below give T cell receptor beta chains drawn from one sample of a study of tumor-infiltrating lymphocytes in primary liver carcinoma. In TCRdb, the multiplex PCR reads were re-called with MiXCR into one record per CDR3 protein. The table has about 200,000 distinct CDR3 sequences, 65% seen once. The sample taken for sequencing was peripheral blood. These TCRs come from a woman between 55 and 75 years old with primary liver carcinoma and hepatitis B virus infection. Both conserved end residues are part of each CDR3. The D gene is left open where the match is weak.

CASSNVYYTEALF | TRBJ1-1 | - | TRBV11-2
CASSLNVNLNTEAFF | TRBJ1-1 | - | TRBV28
CASSLDSFLARVFNEQSF | TRBJ2-1 | - | TRBV11-2
CASILSGPTGELFF | TRBJ2-2 | TRBD2 | TRBV28
CASSGGTTGNTIYF | TRBJ1-3 | - | TRBV5-1
CASSLRTMVLAGGGLHNEQIF | TRBJ2-1 | TRBD2 | TRBV11-2
CTSSLTNYAGLQTDTQYF | TRBJ2-3 | - | TRBV11-2
CASSLDTGRYEQYF | TRBJ2-7 | - | TRBV11-2
CASSTSRDSYNEQFF | TRBJ2-1 | - | TRBV5-1
CAGGRWEQGEETQYF | TRBJ2-5 | TRBD1 | TRBV11-2
CASSRNRQTSGRYEQYF | TRBJ2-7 | TRBD2 | TRBV11-2
CSVDGGRGIGKYGYTF | TRBJ1-2 | - | TRBV29-1
CASSEAEGVGYEQYF | TRBJ2-7 | - | TRBV6-1
CTSSLKAGVLAQYF | TRBJ2-5 | TRBD2 | TRBV11-2
CASSLGRNSGANVLTF | TRBJ2-6 | - | TRBV11-2
CASSSRGSGIYEQYF | TRBJ2-7 | TRBD2 | TRBV12-3/TRBV12-4
CASSLGDSLYEAFF | TRBJ1-1 | TRBD1 | TRBV18
CASNEGQSTSYEQYF | TRBJ2-7 | TRBD1 | TRBV6-1
CASSLENSRTTVTKYF | TRBJ2-3 | - | TRBV11-1
CASSTRNSGSRYQETQYF | TRBJ2-5 | - | TRBV7-9
CASSQRRGGLAGDNEQFF | TRBJ2-1 | TRBD2 | TRBV4-1
CASSEDVDSRHNEQFF | TRBJ2-1 | - | TRBV11-1
CASSFYRETQYF | TRBJ2-5 | - | TRBV12-3/TRBV12-4
CASNSPRGSYYERYF | TRBJ2-7 | - | TRBV6-6
CATDRGRRANTGELFF | TRBJ2-2 | TRBD1 | TRBV19
CASTLARVGCEQYF | TRBJ2-7 | - | TRBV11-2
CASSRTSGRSYNEQFF | TRBJ2-1 | TRBD2 | TRBV7-3
CASSIPTSGPAGTQYF | TRBJ2-3 | TRBD2 | TRBV11-2